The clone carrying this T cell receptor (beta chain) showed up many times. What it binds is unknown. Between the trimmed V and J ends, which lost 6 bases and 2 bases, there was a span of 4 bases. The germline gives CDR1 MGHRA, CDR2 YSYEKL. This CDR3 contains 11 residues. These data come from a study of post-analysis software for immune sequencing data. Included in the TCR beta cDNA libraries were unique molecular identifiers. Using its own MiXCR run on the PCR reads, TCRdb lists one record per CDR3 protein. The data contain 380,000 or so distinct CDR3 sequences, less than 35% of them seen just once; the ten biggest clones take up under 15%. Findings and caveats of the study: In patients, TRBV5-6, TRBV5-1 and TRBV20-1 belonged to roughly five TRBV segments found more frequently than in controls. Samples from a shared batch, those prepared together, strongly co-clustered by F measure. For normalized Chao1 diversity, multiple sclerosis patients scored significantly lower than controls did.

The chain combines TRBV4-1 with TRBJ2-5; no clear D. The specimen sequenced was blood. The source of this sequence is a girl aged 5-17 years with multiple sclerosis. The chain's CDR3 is CASRNQETQYF. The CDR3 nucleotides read TGCGCCAGCAGGAATCAAGAGACCCAGTACTTC.